The clone carrying this T cell receptor (beta chain) was counted many times. One entry per CDR3 protein, called by TCRdb with MiXCR from the RT-PCR reads. The sample has 650,000 to 800,000 distinct CDR3 sequences, about 15% seen once. The data originate from a study of response to subunit inactivated influenza vaccine. The CDR3 has 14 residues. CDR1 and CDR2 from the germline V gene are SGHVS and FQNEAQ. V was pared by 5 bases and J by 3 bases, with 6 bases of the junction left unmatched. This sample comprised PBMCs from blood, obtained 14 to 15 days before vaccination. This chain uses TRBV7-8 with TRBJ2-7; 8 bases line up with TRBD1. The source is a man aged 50-60 years who received an inactivated influenza vaccine. The CDR3 DNA reads as TGTGCCAGCAGCCCGACAGGGGTTGGCTACGAGCAGTACTTC. Its protein product is CASSPTGVGYEQYF.